This passage covers 9 T cell receptor beta chains from one sample sequenced in a study of OX40 agonist ivuxolimab in advanced cancers. TCRdb's table, derived via immunoSEQ multiplex PCR, lists solely in-frame clones and lacks some. The table shows around 90,000 clones, with about nine tenths occurring only once. Sequences were derived from CD4+ or CD8+ T cells sorted from blood, sampled in a trial of the OX40 agonist ivuxolimab. These receptors were obtained from an adult with an advanced solid tumor such as melanoma, head and neck, liver or kidney cancer.

This clone showed up just a few times. V is TRBV19 and J is TRBJ2-1; unclear D gene. Germline V gene data show CDR1 as LNHDA and CDR2 as SQIVND (reference sequence). V was shortened by 8 bases and J by 7 bases, with 6 bases between the two germline ends. The CDR3 sequence is 10 residues long. The chain's CDR3 is CASGSNEQFF. CDR3 bases: TGTGCCAGTGGCTCGAATGAGCAGTTCTTC.

CDR3 DNA: TGTGCCAGCAGCCAAGGTGGGACAACCGTCTACGAGCAGTACTTC. The encoded protein is CASSQGGTTVYEQYF. This chain connects TRBV4-2 to TRBJ2-7; a possible D gene is TRBD1 (6 bases). CDR1 and CDR2 from the germline V gene are LGHNA and YNFKEQ. V was trimmed by 1 base and J by 3 bases, leaving 13 bases between them. CDR3 length: 15 amino acids.

V is TRBV6-5 and J is TRBJ1-6; D gene uncertain. The germline V and J ends were trimmed by 6 bases and 8 bases, with 17 bases remaining between them. CDR1 MNHEY and CDR2 SVGAGI come from the germline V gene. The CDR3 extends over 15 amino acids. For the CDR3, the DNA is TGTGCCAGCAGCACCACAAGAGCTGGGCATTCACCCCTCCACTTT. Translated: CASSTTRAGHSPLHF.

The V gene is TRBV2, the J gene TRBJ2-3; no reliable D call. CDR1 is SNHLY and CDR2 is FYNNEI in the germline V gene. This CDR3 has 14 residues. Trimming shortened V by 7 bases and J by 0 bases, and 11 bases separated the two germline ends. The CDR3 region is CASIRDSSTDTQYF. The CDR3 coding sequence is TGTGCCAGCATACGAGACTCGAGCACAGATACGCAGTATTTT. The complete variable domain, with remaining parts taken from reference TRBV2 and TRBJ2-3, reads EPEVTQTPSHQVTQMGQEVILRCVPISNHLYFYWYRQILGQKVEFLVSFYNNEISEKSEIFDDQFSVERPDGSNFTLKIRSTKLEDSAMYFCASIRDSSTDTQYFGPGTRLTVL.

This rearrangement joins TRBV9 to TRBJ1-1; D is ambiguous. The CDR3 sequence is 14 residues long. Germline CDR1 and CDR2: SGDLS and YYNGEE. V lost 3 bases, J lost 4 bases, and 13 bases lay in between. CDR3 amino acids: CASSADNFGTEAFF. For the CDR3, the DNA is TGTGCCAGCAGCGCCGACAATTTTGGCACTGAAGCTTTCTTT. Together with reference TRBV9 and TRBJ1-1, the CDR3 gives the full variable domain: DSGVTQTPKHLITATGQRVTLRCSPRSGDLSVYWYQQSLDQGLQFLIQYYNGEERAKGNILERFSAQQFPDLHSELNLSSLELGDSALYFCASSADNFGTEAFFGQGTRLTVV.

The rearrangement joins TRBV2 to TRBJ2-2, with D possibly TRBD2 on 5 matching bases. The V gene lost 5 bases and the J gene lost 5 bases, with 15 bases spanning the gap. This CDR3 has 15 residues. CDR1 is SNHLY, CDR2 FYNNEI, per germline. CDR3: CASSYGLLTTGELFF. CDR3 sequence (DNA): TGTGCCAGCAGTTACGGACTTCTCACGACCGGGGAGCTGTTTTTT. The whole variable domain, remainder taken from reference TRBV2 and TRBJ2-2, is EPEVTQTPSHQVTQMGQEVILRCVPISNHLYFYWYRQILGQKVEFLVSFYNNEISEKSEIFDDQFSVERPDGSNFTLKIRSTKLEDSAMYFCASSYGLLTTGELFFGEGSRLTVL.

The V call is TRBV7-9, the J call TRBJ2-5; 8 bases agree with TRBD1. The J call could be wrong; TRBJ2-7 is a better fit for the DNA end. This CDR3 region has 14 residues. The germline gives CDR1 SEHNR, CDR2 FQNEAQ (reference sequence). CDR3 residues: CASSFTGGSYEQYF. The CDR3 bases are TGTGCCAGCAGCTTCACAGGGGGCTCCTACGAGCAGTACTTC.

The gene calls are TRBV11-2 and TRBJ1-1, with D possibly matching TRBD1 (5 bases). Trimming took 5 bases from V and 5 from J, leaving 18 bases between them. This CDR3 region has 15 residues. CDR1 and CDR2 from the germline V gene are SGHAT and FQNNGV. The CDR3 region has the DNA TGTGCCAGCAGCCCGTCCAGTATCAGGGAAACTGAAGCTTTCTTT. It translates to CASSPSSIRETEAFF.

With regard to this clone: One end of the junction varies from germline; a read error may be responsible. This chain links TRBV6-1 with TRBJ2-7; tentatively, D is TRBD2 (6 bases). This CDR3 is 11 amino acids long. CDR1 and CDR2 (germline): MNHNS, SASEGT. The CDR3 nucleotides read TGTGCCAGCAGTGCCCCCCGGGAGCCCCGCTTC. It translates to CASSAPREPRF.